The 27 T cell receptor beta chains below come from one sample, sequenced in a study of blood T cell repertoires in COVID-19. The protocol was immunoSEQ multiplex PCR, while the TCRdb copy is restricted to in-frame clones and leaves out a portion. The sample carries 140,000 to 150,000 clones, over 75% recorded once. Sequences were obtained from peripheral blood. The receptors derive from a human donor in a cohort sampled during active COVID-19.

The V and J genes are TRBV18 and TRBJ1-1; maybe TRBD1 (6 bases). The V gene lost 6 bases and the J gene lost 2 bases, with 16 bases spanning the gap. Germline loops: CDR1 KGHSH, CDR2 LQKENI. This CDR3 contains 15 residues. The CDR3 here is CASSPRGGDNTEAFF. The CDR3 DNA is TGTGCCAGCTCTCCCCGCGGGGGCGATAACACTGAAGCTTTCTTT.

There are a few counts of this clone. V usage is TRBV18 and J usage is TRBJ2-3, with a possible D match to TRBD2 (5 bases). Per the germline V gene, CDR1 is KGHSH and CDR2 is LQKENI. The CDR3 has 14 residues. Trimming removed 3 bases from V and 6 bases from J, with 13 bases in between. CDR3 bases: TGTGCCAGCTCACCCCTCGCGGGCCGGGATACGCAGTATTTT. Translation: CASSPLAGRDTQYF.

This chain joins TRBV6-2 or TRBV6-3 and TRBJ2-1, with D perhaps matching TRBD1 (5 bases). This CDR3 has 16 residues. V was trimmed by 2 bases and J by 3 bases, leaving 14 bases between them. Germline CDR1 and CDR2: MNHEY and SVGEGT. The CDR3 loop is CASSYGAIGVYNEQFF. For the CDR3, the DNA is TGTGCCAGCAGTTACGGAGCGATAGGGGTCTACAATGAGCAGTTCTTC.

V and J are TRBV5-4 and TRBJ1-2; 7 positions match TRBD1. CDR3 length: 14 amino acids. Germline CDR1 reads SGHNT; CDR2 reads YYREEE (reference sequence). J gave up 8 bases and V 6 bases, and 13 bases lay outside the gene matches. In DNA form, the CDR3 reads TGTGCCAGCACCCAAGACAGGGTTGCTCACGGCTACACCTTC. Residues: CASTQDRVAHGYTF.

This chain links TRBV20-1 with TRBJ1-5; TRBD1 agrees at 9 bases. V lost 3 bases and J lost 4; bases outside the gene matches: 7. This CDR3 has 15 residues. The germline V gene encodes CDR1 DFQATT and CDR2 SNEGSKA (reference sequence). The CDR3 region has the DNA TGCAGTGCTAGTACCCCCGGGACAGGGAATCAGCCCCAGCATTTT. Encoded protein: CSASTPGTGNQPQHF.

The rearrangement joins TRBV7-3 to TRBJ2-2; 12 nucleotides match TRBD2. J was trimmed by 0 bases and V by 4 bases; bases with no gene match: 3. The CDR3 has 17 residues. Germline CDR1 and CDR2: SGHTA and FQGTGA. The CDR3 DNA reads TGTGCCAGCAGCTCCCGGACTAGCGGGACGAACACCGGGGAGCTGTTTTTT. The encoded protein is CASSSRTSGTNTGELFF. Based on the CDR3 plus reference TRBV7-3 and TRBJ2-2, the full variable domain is GAGVSQTPSNKVTEKGKYVELRCDPISGHTALYWYRQSLGQGPEFLIYFQGTGAADDSGLPNDRFFAVRPEGSVSTLKIQRTERGDSAVYLCASSSRTSGTNTGELFFGEGSRLTVL.

DNA of the CDR3: TGTGCCAGCAGCTTATCCGGCTCCTCGGGTGACACTGAAGCTTTCTTT. Translating gives CASSLSGSSGDTEAFF. The genes are TRBV5-5 and TRBJ1-1; no firm D call. The germline V gene has CDR1 SGHKS and CDR2 YYEKEE (reference sequence). This CDR3 has 16 residues. V was pared by 2 bases and J by 3 bases, with 17 bases between. Supplemented by reference TRBV5-5 and TRBJ1-1, the full variable domain reads DAGVTQSPTHLIKTRGQQVTLRCSPISGHKSVSWYQQVLGQGPQFIFQYYEKEERGRGNFPDRFSARQFPNYSSELNVNALLLGDSALYLCASSLSGSSGDTEAFFGQGTRLTVV.

For the CDR3, the DNA is TGTGCCAGCAGCTCCTTAGGGTCTGGACTGAATTCACCCCTCCACTTT. This encodes CASSSLGSGLNSPLHF. This sequence joins TRBV11-3 and TRBJ1-6, with D hard to call. CDR1 SGHNT and CDR2 YENEEA come from the germline V gene. Deletions cut 4 bases from V and 7 bases from J, with 17 bases between. The CDR3 loop spans 16 amino acids.

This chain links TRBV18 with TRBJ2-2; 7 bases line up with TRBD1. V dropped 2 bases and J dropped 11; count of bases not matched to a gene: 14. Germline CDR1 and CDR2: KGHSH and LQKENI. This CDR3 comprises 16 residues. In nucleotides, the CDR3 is TGTGCCAGCTCACCAGCGACAGGGCGAAGTGTCGGCGAGCTGTTTTTT. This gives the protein CASSPATGRSVGELFF.

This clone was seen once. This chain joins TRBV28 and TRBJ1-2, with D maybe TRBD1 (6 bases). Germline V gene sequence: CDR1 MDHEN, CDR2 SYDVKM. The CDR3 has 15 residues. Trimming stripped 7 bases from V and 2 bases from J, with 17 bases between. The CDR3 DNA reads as TGTGCCAGCATCCCTCCGGGGGGGCCCAACTATGGCTACACCTTC. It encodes CASIPPGGPNYGYTF.

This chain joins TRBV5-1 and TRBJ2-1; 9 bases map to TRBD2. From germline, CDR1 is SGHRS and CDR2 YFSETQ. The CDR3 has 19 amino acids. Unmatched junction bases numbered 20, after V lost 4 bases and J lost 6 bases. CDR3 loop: CASSRSRGRGRANINEQFF. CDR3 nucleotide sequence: TGCGCCAGCAGCCGTTCACGGGGCCGCGGGAGGGCCAATATCAATGAGCAGTTCTTC.

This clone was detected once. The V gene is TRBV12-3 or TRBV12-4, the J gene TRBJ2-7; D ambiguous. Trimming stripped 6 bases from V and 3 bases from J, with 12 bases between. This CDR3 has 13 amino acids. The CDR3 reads CASSFSGSYEQYV. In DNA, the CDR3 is TGTGCCAGCAGCTTTTCAGGCAGCTACGAGCAGTACGTC.

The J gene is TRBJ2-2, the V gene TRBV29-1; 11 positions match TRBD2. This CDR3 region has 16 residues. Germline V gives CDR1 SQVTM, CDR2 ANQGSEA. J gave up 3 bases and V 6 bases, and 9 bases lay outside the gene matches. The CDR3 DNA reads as TGCAGCGTGGGAGATAGCGGGGGGGCGGACACCGGGGAGCTGTTTTTT. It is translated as CSVGDSGGADTGELFF.

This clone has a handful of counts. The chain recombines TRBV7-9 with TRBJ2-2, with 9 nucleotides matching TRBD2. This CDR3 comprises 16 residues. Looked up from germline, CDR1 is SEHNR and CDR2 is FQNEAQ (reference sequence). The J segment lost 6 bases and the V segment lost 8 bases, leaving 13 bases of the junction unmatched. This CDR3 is CASLGSLLAGAGELFF. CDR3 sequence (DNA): TGTGCCAGCCTCGGGTCTCTGTTAGCGGGAGCCGGGGAGCTGTTTTTT.

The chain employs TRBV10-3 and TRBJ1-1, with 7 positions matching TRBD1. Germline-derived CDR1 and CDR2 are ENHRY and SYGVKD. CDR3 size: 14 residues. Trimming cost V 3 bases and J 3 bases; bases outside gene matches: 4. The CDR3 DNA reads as TGTGCCATCAGTGAAGGGGGCCGGGACACTGAAGCTTTCTTT. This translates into CAISEGGRDTEAFF.

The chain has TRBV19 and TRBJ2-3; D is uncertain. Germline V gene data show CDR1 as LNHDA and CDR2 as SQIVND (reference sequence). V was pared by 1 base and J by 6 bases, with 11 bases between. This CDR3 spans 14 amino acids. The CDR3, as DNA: TGTGCCAGTAGTATAGGGGCCGCCGCTGATACGCAGTATTTT. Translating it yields CASSIGAAADTQYF. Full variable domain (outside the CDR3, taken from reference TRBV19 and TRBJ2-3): DGGITQSPKYLFRKEGQNVTLSCEQNLNHDAMYWYRQDPGQGLRLIYYSQIVNDFQKGDIAEGYSVSREKKESFPLTVTSAQKNPTAFYLCASSIGAAADTQYFGPGTRLTVL.

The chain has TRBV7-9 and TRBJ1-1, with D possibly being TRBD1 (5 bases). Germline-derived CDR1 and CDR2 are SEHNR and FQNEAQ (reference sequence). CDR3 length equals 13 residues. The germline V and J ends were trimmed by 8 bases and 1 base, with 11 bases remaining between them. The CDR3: CASFGATNTEAFF. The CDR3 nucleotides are TGTGCCAGCTTTGGGGCCACGAACACTGAAGCTTTCTTT.

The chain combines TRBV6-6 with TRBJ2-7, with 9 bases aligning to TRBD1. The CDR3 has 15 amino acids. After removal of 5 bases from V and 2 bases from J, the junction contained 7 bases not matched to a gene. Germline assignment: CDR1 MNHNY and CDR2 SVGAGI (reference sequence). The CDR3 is CASSPGQGRTYEQYV. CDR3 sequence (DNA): TGTGCCAGCAGTCCTGGACAGGGGAGGACCTACGAGCAGTACGTC.

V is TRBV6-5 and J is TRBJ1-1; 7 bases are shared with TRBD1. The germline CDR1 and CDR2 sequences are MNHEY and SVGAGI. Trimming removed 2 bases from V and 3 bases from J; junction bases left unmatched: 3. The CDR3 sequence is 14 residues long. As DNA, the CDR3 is TGTGCCAGCAGTTACCGAGGGACAGACACTGAAGCTTTCTTT. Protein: CASSYRGTDTEAFF.

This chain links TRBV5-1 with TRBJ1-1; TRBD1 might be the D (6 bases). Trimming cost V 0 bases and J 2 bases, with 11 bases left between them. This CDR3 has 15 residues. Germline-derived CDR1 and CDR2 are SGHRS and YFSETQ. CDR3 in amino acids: CASSLEGTRNTEAFF. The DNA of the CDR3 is TGCGCCAGCAGCTTGGAGGGGACAAGAAACACTGAAGCTTTCTTT.

CDR3 sequence: CASRGTLVYEQYF. The CDR3 DNA follows: TGTGCCAGCAGGGGGACACTTGTTTACGAGCAGTACTTC. The chain employs TRBV6-5 and TRBJ2-7; D may be TRBD1 (6 bases). The CDR3 is made up of 13 amino acids. Trimming removed 6 bases from V and 4 bases from J, with 13 bases in between. Germline assignment: CDR1 MNHEY and CDR2 SVGAGI.

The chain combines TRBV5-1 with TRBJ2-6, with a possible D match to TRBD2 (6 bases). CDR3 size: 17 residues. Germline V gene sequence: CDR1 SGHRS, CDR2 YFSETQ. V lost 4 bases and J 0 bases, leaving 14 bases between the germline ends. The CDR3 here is CASSLWGGSSGANVLTF. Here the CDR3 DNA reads TGCGCCAGCAGCCTGTGGGGAGGCTCCTCTGGGGCCAACGTCCTGACTTTC.

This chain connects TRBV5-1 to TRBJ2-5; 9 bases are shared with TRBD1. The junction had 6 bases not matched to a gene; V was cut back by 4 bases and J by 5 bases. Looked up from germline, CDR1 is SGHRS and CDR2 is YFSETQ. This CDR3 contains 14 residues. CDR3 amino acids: CASSLYRGQETQYF. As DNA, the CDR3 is TGCGCCAGCAGCCTCTACAGGGGGCAGGAGACCCAGTACTTC.

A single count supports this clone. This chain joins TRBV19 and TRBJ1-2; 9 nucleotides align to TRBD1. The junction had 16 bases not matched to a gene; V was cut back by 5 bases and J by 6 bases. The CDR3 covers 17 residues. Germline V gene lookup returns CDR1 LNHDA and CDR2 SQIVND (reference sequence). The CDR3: CASSSQAGQGRANGYTF. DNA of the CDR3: TGTGCCAGTAGTTCCCAAGCCGGACAGGGGAGGGCAAATGGCTACACCTTC.

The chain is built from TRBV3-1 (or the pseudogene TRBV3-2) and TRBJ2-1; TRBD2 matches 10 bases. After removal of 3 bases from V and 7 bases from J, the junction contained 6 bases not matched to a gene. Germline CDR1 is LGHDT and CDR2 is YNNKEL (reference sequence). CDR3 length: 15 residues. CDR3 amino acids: CASSQLAGAGNEQFF. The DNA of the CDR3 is TGTGCCAGCAGCCAGCTAGCGGGAGCTGGGAATGAGCAGTTCTTC.

CDR3 in DNA: TGTGCCAGCACGTCGGGGTTTGGAAACACCATATATTTT. Amino acids: CASTSGFGNTIYF. This chain uses TRBV2 with TRBJ1-3; D ambiguous. The ends were cut back, 7 bases at V and 3 bases at J, with 10 bases in the middle. Germline values: CDR1 SNHLY, CDR2 FYNNEI. The CDR3 covers 13 residues.

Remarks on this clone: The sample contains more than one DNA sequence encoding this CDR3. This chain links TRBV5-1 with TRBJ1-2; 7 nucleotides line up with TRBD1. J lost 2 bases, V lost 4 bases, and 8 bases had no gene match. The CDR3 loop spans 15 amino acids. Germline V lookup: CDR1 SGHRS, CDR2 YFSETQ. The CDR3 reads CASSPGGTANYGYTF. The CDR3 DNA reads TGCGCCAGCAGCCCTGGGGGGACAGCGAACTATGGCTACACCTTC.